A single T cell receptor (beta chain) is shown here with its context. This sample is part of a study of blood T cell repertoires in COVID-19. Background on the study: Specimens from acute and convalescent COVID-19 originated in the United States, Italy and Spain.

TCRdb's table, derived via immunoSEQ multiplex PCR, lists solely in-frame clones and lacks some. The data contain some 520,000 clones, approximately 89% of them singletons. Germline CDR1 is MNHEY and CDR2 is SMNVEV (reference sequence). CDR3 length: 16 residues. V lost 3 bases to trimming and J lost 2 bases; unmatched junction nucleotides: 5. Sequencing was performed on peripheral blood. The receptor was isolated from a man between 18 and 29 years old with COVID-19, enrolled during active disease. V and J are TRBV27 and TRBJ2-4; TRBD2 matches at 9 bases. The CDR3 spells CASSFGAGGSKNIQYF. The CDR3 region has the DNA TGTGCCAGCAGTTTTGGAGCGGGAGGATCCAAAAACATTCAGTACTTC.